These T cell receptor beta chains were read from a single sample in a study of blood T cell repertoires in COVID-19. TCRdb's table, derived via immunoSEQ multiplex PCR, lists solely in-frame clones and lacks some. The repertoire has roughly 300,000 clones, 80% to 90% of them found once; the top ten carry approximately 4.6%. Sequencing was done on a sample of PBMCs or T cells enriched from blood (not recorded which). These receptors were collected from a woman aged 40 to 55 with acute COVID-19. The CDR3 runs from the conserved cysteine through the conserved F or W. The D gene is left open where the match is weak. Clone size is not always given. Where it is, it says once, few, many or a class for expanded clones.

v_call: TRBV19; d_call: .; clone_size: .; j_call: TRBJ2-3; cdr3_nt: TGTGCCAGTAGTAGGGGACAACTGGGAGATACGCAGTATTTT; cdr3_aa: CASSRGQLGDTQYF
v_call: TRBV19; d_call: TRBD1; clone_size: .; j_call: TRBJ1-2; cdr3_nt: TGTGCCAGTACCCTAAACCCGACAGGGGTCGGCTACACCTTC; cdr3_aa: CASTLNPTGVGYTF
v_call: TRBV7-2; d_call: .; clone_size: .; j_call: TRBJ1-4; cdr3_nt: TGTGCCAGCAGCTTAGCGGGCCGGGGGTGGACTAATGAAAAACTGTTTTTT; cdr3_aa: CASSLAGRGWTNEKLFF
v_call: TRBV19; d_call: .; clone_size: many; j_call: TRBJ2-2; cdr3_nt: TGTGCCAGTAAGGGGTGGCAGCGGGCGAGCACCGGGGAGCTGTTTTTT; cdr3_aa: CASKGWQRASTGELFF
v_call: TRBV6-5; d_call: TRBD1; clone_size: once; j_call: TRBJ2-3; cdr3_nt: TGTGCCAGCAGTTACGGTTCGGACAGGGGGCAAGATACGCAGTATTTT; cdr3_aa: CASSYGSDRGQDTQYF
v_call: TRBV5-4; d_call: .; clone_size: .; j_call: TRBJ1-2; cdr3_nt: TGTGCCAGCAGCCTAACAGGGCTAGCTAACTATGGCTACACCTTC; cdr3_aa: CASSLTGLANYGYTF
v_call: TRBV10-3; d_call: TRBD1; clone_size: .; j_call: TRBJ1-5; cdr3_nt: TGTGCCATCAGTGGGGACAGGGCTAACAATCAGCCCCAGCATTTT; cdr3_aa: CAISGDRANNQPQHF
v_call: TRBV28; d_call: TRBD1; clone_size: .; j_call: TRBJ1-6; cdr3_nt: TGTGCCAGCAAAAAGGGACAGTATAATTCACCCCTCCACTTT; cdr3_aa: CASKKGQYNSPLHF
v_call: TRBV7-9; d_call: .; clone_size: .; j_call: TRBJ1-1; cdr3_nt: TGTGCCAGCAGCACCGCTTTGGGGGCCACTGCTTTCTTT; cdr3_aa: CASSTALGATAFF
v_call: TRBV5-1; d_call: TRBD2; clone_size: .; j_call: TRBJ2-7; cdr3_nt: TGCGCCAGCAGCTTCGGACCCCTTGGTGGCGGGAGTTACGAGCAGTACTTC; cdr3_aa: CASSFGPLGGGSYEQYF
v_call: TRBV3-1/TRBV3-2; d_call: .; clone_size: .; j_call: TRBJ2-2; cdr3_nt: TGTGCCAGCAGCCAAGACCCCGGACCCCGGGGAGGTTGTTTGGCCGGGGAGCTGTTTTTT; cdr3_aa: CASSQDPGPRGGCLAGELFF
v_call: TRBV24-1; d_call: TRBD1; clone_size: .; j_call: TRBJ2-1; cdr3_nt: TGTGCCACCAGTCTGGGACAGACGCAGTTCTTC; cdr3_aa: CATSLGQTQFF
v_call: TRBV3-1/TRBV3-2; d_call: .; clone_size: .; j_call: TRBJ1-5; cdr3_nt: TGTGCCAGCAGCCAGAGATTTAGCAATCAGCCCCAGCATTTT; cdr3_aa: CASSQRFSNQPQHF
v_call: TRBV2; d_call: TRBD1; clone_size: .; j_call: TRBJ1-2; cdr3_nt: TGTGCCAGCAGTGTCCAACAGGGGAACTATGGCTACACCTTC; cdr3_aa: CASSVQQGNYGYTF
v_call: TRBV5-1; d_call: TRBD1; clone_size: .; j_call: TRBJ1-1; cdr3_nt: TGCGCCAGCAGCCAAACGGACAGGTTGAACACTGAAGCTTTCTTT; cdr3_aa: CASSQTDRLNTEAFF
v_call: TRBV9; d_call: TRBD2; clone_size: .; j_call: TRBJ2-3; cdr3_nt: TGTGCCAGCAGCGTAGAAGCTAGCGGGGGGTTTTCAGATACGCAGTATTTT; cdr3_aa: CASSVEASGGFSDTQYF
v_call: TRBV10-3; d_call: TRBD1; clone_size: .; j_call: TRBJ2-3; cdr3_nt: TGTGCCATCAGGGACAGGGTGGAAGCAGATACGCAGTATTTT; cdr3_aa: CAIRDRVEADTQYF
v_call: TRBV7-3; d_call: TRBD1; clone_size: .; j_call: TRBJ2-2; cdr3_nt: TGTGCCAGCAGCTTGACAGGGGGGCGCGACACCGGGGAGCTGTTTTTT; cdr3_aa: CASSLTGGRDTGELFF
v_call: TRBV19; d_call: TRBD2; clone_size: .; j_call: TRBJ2-1; cdr3_nt: TGTGCCAGTAGTATATTGGGCGGGAGAGATGAGCAGTTCTTC; cdr3_aa: CASSILGGRDEQFF
v_call: TRBV2; d_call: .; clone_size: .; j_call: TRBJ1-3; cdr3_nt: TGTGCCAGCAGCCCCACTACAGGGATTGGAAACACCATATATTTT; cdr3_aa: CASSPTTGIGNTIYF
v_call: TRBV25-1; d_call: .; clone_size: .; j_call: TRBJ2-2; cdr3_nt: TGTGCCAGCAGTGCAACAGGGAACACCGGGGAGCTGTTTTTT; cdr3_aa: CASSATGNTGELFF
v_call: TRBV6-2/TRBV6-3; d_call: .; clone_size: .; j_call: TRBJ1-5; cdr3_nt: TGTGCCAGCAGTTCCCCGCCAGGGGCTCAGCCCCAGCATTTT; cdr3_aa: CASSSPPGAQPQHF
v_call: TRBV15; d_call: .; clone_size: .; j_call: TRBJ1-1; cdr3_nt: TGTGCCACCAGCAGAGATCGTCTATGGTCAGGGGACATTGAAGCTTTCTTT; cdr3_aa: CATSRDRLWSGDIEAFF
v_call: TRBV9; d_call: TRBD2; clone_size: .; j_call: TRBJ2-2; cdr3_nt: TGTGCCAGCAGCCTCAGAGCGGGAACGAACACCGGGGAGCTGTTTTTT; cdr3_aa: CASSLRAGTNTGELFF
v_call: TRBV7-2; d_call: .; clone_size: .; j_call: TRBJ2-5; cdr3_nt: TGTGCCAGCAGCCAACCGGGGTCGTTAAGTGGGACCCAGTACTTC; cdr3_aa: CASSQPGSLSGTQYF
v_call: TRBV28; d_call: TRBD2; clone_size: once; j_call: TRBJ2-3; cdr3_nt: TGTGCCAGCAGTTCAGGACTAGCGGGGACCCGGGGGCAGTATTTT; cdr3_aa: CASSSGLAGTRGQYF
v_call: TRBV14; d_call: TRBD1; clone_size: .; j_call: TRBJ1-1; cdr3_nt: TGTGCCAGCAGCCCCGACAGGGGGAGGGCTGAAGCTTTCTTT; cdr3_aa: CASSPDRGRAEAFF
v_call: TRBV4-1; d_call: .; clone_size: few; j_call: TRBJ2-1; cdr3_nt: TGCGCCAGCAGCCAAGAAGCGAAGTCTTTCAATGAGCAGTTCTTC; cdr3_aa: CASSQEAKSFNEQFF
v_call: TRBV6-5; d_call: .; clone_size: once; j_call: TRBJ1-2; cdr3_nt: TGTGCCAGCAGACTCCTCCAGGCGGGAGGTGGCTACACCTTC; cdr3_aa: CASRLLQAGGGYTF
v_call: TRBV24-1; d_call: .; clone_size: .; j_call: TRBJ1-1; cdr3_nt: TGTGCCACTACGCGGGGGTGGCCTGAAGCTTTCTTT; cdr3_aa: CATTRGWPEAFF
v_call: TRBV5-1; d_call: TRBD2; clone_size: .; j_call: TRBJ2-3; cdr3_nt: TGCGCCAGCAGCTTGGGGACTAGTCCAGATACGCAGTATTTT; cdr3_aa: CASSLGTSPDTQYF
v_call: TRBV28; d_call: .; clone_size: once; j_call: TRBJ1-2; cdr3_nt: TGTGCCAGCAGTGTGCAGGGAAGGGGCTACACCTTC; cdr3_aa: CASSVQGRGYTF
v_call: TRBV6-5; d_call: TRBD1; clone_size: .; j_call: TRBJ1-2; cdr3_nt: TGTGCCAGCAGTTACAGGGACAGATCTAACTATGGCTACACCTTC; cdr3_aa: CASSYRDRSNYGYTF
v_call: TRBV6-2/TRBV6-3; d_call: TRBD2; clone_size: .; j_call: TRBJ2-7; cdr3_nt: TGTGCCAGCAGCTCCTCCCGCGGGGGAGACTACGAGCAGTACTTC; cdr3_aa: CASSSSRGGDYEQYF
v_call: TRBV5-1; d_call: .; clone_size: .; j_call: TRBJ1-1; cdr3_nt: TGCGCCAGCAGCTTAACAGGGTTCACTGAAGCTTTCTTT; cdr3_aa: CASSLTGFTEAFF
v_call: TRBV18; d_call: .; clone_size: .; j_call: TRBJ1-1; cdr3_nt: TGTGCCAGCTCACCACGGTACAGGGATGAAGCTTTCTTT; cdr3_aa: CASSPRYRDEAFF
v_call: TRBV3-1/TRBV3-2; d_call: TRBD1; clone_size: .; j_call: TRBJ1-3; cdr3_nt: TGTGCCAGCAGCCTACTGGACAGGGGAGCTGGAAACACCATATATTTT; cdr3_aa: CASSLLDRGAGNTIYF
v_call: TRBV4-1; d_call: .; clone_size: .; j_call: TRBJ1-6; cdr3_nt: TGCGCCAGCAGCCAAGATGAGGTCTGGGATTCACCCCTCCACTTT; cdr3_aa: CASSQDEVWDSPLHF
v_call: TRBV5-1; d_call: TRBD1; clone_size: .; j_call: TRBJ1-6; cdr3_nt: TGCGCCAGCAGCTTGGAACGACCGGGACAGGAGAATTCACCCCTCCACTTT; cdr3_aa: CASSLERPGQENSPLHF
v_call: TRBV9; d_call: TRBD1; clone_size: few; j_call: TRBJ1-2; cdr3_nt: TGTGCCAGCAGCGCCCTTGGGACAGGGAACTATGGCTACACCTTC; cdr3_aa: CASSALGTGNYGYTF
v_call: TRBV2; d_call: TRBD1; clone_size: .; j_call: TRBJ2-7; cdr3_nt: TGTGCCAGCAGCATGCGACAGGGGTGGGAGCAGTACTTC; cdr3_aa: CASSMRQGWEQYF
v_call: TRBV7-2; d_call: .; clone_size: .; j_call: TRBJ1-4; cdr3_nt: TGTGCCAGCAGCTTAGACGGGCGGGGCCGTAATGAAAAACTGTTTTTT; cdr3_aa: CASSLDGRGRNEKLFF
v_call: TRBV14; d_call: TRBD1; clone_size: few; j_call: TRBJ1-1; cdr3_nt: TGTGCCAGCAGCCAATTACAGGGGGCTGGCACTGAAGCTTTCTTT; cdr3_aa: CASSQLQGAGTEAFF
v_call: TRBV7-8; d_call: TRBD1; clone_size: few; j_call: TRBJ1-1; cdr3_nt: TGTGCCAGCAGCTTCCCGGGACAGGCCCGGAACACTGAAGCTTTCTTT; cdr3_aa: CASSFPGQARNTEAFF
v_call: TRBV6-2/TRBV6-3; d_call: .; clone_size: .; j_call: TRBJ1-1; cdr3_nt: TGTGCCAGCAGTTATCGTGGAGGGGTGAGGACTGAAGCTTTCTTT; cdr3_aa: CASSYRGGVRTEAFF
v_call: TRBV19; d_call: TRBD1; clone_size: .; j_call: TRBJ1-1; cdr3_nt: TGTGCCAGTAGTCTGGGACAGGTGAACACTGAAGCTTTCTTT; cdr3_aa: CASSLGQVNTEAFF
v_call: TRBV29-1; d_call: .; clone_size: once; j_call: TRBJ2-2; cdr3_nt: TGCAGCGTTGGGGCTAATAAGGGGCCGGACACCGGGGAGCTGTTTTTT; cdr3_aa: CSVGANKGPDTGELFF
v_call: TRBV10-3; d_call: .; clone_size: .; j_call: TRBJ1-5; cdr3_nt: TGTGCCACCGCTAGAAATCCCAATCAGCCCCAGCATTTT; cdr3_aa: CATARNPNQPQHF
v_call: TRBV28; d_call: TRBD1; clone_size: .; j_call: TRBJ1-4; cdr3_nt: TGTGCCAGCAATGTGGGGACAGCTAATGAAAAACTGTTTTTT; cdr3_aa: CASNVGTANEKLFF
v_call: TRBV28; d_call: TRBD1; clone_size: .; j_call: TRBJ1-4; cdr3_nt: TGTGCCAGCAGTTCTAGGACAGGGGAACTGTTTTTT; cdr3_aa: CASSSRTGELFF
v_call: TRBV7-3; d_call: TRBD1; clone_size: .; j_call: TRBJ2-2; cdr3_nt: TGTGCCAGCAGCGGCTCCCGGGACAGGGGTTTCCGGGAGCTGTTTTTT; cdr3_aa: CASSGSRDRGFRELFF